A single sample is the source of the 19 T cell receptor beta chains below, sequenced in a study of shared clonotypes between healthy human individuals (dated by TCRdb to about 2020). Libraries came from the immunoSEQ multiplex PCR assay. Imported from immuneACCESS, the table was reduced by TCRdb to in-frame sequences with V and J called. These copies leave out some clones; in studies compared against another copy, an unresolved V gene accounts for under half, and the cause of the remainder is not known. Present in this sample are about 2.1 million clones, 80% to 95% of which were seen just once. 1.5% to 2% of the sample is held by the ten biggest clonotypes. CD8 naive samples were CD45RO-negative cells positively selected for CCR7, giving a CD45RA+CCR7+ population that excluded TemRA cells. Sequencing was done on a sample of naive CD8+ T cells from PBMCs. What this sample's cell subset or site label stands for: CD45RA+CCR7+. These receptors were collected from a man between 18 and 35 years old in good health. Some clones in this sample may be carry-over from other donors' samples.

This rearrangement joins TRBV6-4 to TRBJ2-5; perhaps TRBD2 as D (5 bases). The CDR3 loop spans 13 amino acids. Deletions cut 10 bases from V and 5 bases from J, with 17 bases between. Germline loops: CDR1 MRHNA, CDR2 SNTAGT. The CDR3 DNA reads TGTGCCAACCCGGGGATGCGAGAGGAGACCCAGTACTTC. Residues: CANPGMREETQYF.

For the CDR3, the DNA is TGTGCCAGCAGTTTTTGGGTGGGAGGTACCTCCTACAATGAGCAGTTCTTC. Amino acid sequence: CASSFWVGGTSYNEQFF. The rearrangement links TRBV27 to TRBJ2-1, with D tentatively TRBD2 (6 bases). This CDR3 spans 17 amino acids. Deletions cut 3 bases from V and 0 bases from J, with 15 bases between. Germline CDR1 MNHEY, CDR2 SMNVEV (reference sequence).

The CDR3 DNA sequence: TGTGCCAGCAGGCTAAAGACAGGGGCCTACAATGAGCAGTTCTTC. Amino acid sequence: CASRLKTGAYNEQFF. The chain has TRBV2 and TRBJ2-1; 8 bases agree with TRBD1. Trimming removed 6 bases from V and 2 bases from J; junction bases left unmatched: 6. Germline loops: CDR1 SNHLY, CDR2 FYNNEI. The CDR3 totals 15 residues.

The count of this clone is one. The rearrangement uses TRBV5-1 and TRBJ2-2, with no clear D. CDR3 length: 16 residues. V was shortened by 0 bases and J by 0 bases, with 9 bases between the two germline ends. The germline CDR1 and CDR2 sequences are SGHRS and YFSETQ. CDR3 region: CASSLVTASNTGELFF. The CDR3, as DNA: TGCGCCAGCAGCTTGGTTACAGCATCGAACACCGGGGAGCTGTTTTTT. The full variable domain, in which reference TRBV5-1 and TRBJ2-2 provide the parts outside the CDR3, is KAGVTQTPRYLIKTRGQQVTLSCSPISGHRSVSWYQQTPGQGLQFLFEYFSETQRNKGNFPGRFSGRQFSNSRSEMNVSTLELGDSALYLCASSLVTASNTGELFFGEGSRLTVL.

The gene calls are TRBV7-2 and TRBJ1-4, with D perhaps TRBD1 (6 bases). CDR1 is SGHTA and CDR2 is FQGNSA in the germline V gene. V was shortened by 5 bases and J by 7 bases, with 17 bases between the two germline ends. CDR3 length: 15 amino acids. CDR3 DNA: TGTGCCAGCAGCGCGTACAGGGCCGCCCTTGAAAAACTGTTTTTT. Translating gives CASSAYRAALEKLFF. The full variable domain, rest sourced from reference TRBV7-2 and TRBJ1-4, is GAGVSQSPSNKVTEKGKDVELRCDPISGHTALYWYRQSLGQGLEFLIYFQGNSAPDKSGLPSDRFSAERTGGSVSTLTIQRTQQEDSAVYLCASSAYRAALEKLFFGSGTQLSVL.

Here the CDR3 DNA reads TGCGCCAGCAGCTTGATGTGGGAATCTGGGGCCAACGTCCTGACTTTC. It encodes CASSLMWESGANVLTF. The chain combines TRBV5-1 with TRBJ2-6; D ambiguous. This CDR3 has 16 residues. The germline V gene has CDR1 SGHRS and CDR2 YFSETQ. V was pared by 1 base and J by 1 base, with 9 bases between. The variable domain in full, completed from reference TRBV5-1 and TRBJ2-6, reads KAGVTQTPRYLIKTRGQQVTLSCSPISGHRSVSWYQQTPGQGLQFLFEYFSETQRNKGNFPGRFSGRQFSNSRSEMNVSTLELGDSALYLCASSLMWESGANVLTFGAGSRLTVL.

The chain uses TRBV25-1 and TRBJ2-5; D not resolved. Germline V gene lookup returns CDR1 MGHDK and CDR2 SYGVNS. There are 15 residues in the CDR3. V gave up 1 base and J gave up 5 bases, with 14 bases separating them. In nucleotides, the CDR3 is TGTGCCAGCAGTGAATCGATTAGCCCTCGGGAGACCCAGTACTTC. This sequence encodes CASSESISPRETQYF.

The chain links TRBV7-9 to TRBJ2-1; D may correspond to TRBD1 or TRBD2 (6 bases each). CDR3 size: 18 residues. With 4 bases removed from V and 2 bases from J, the gap between germline ends came to 21 bases. The germline V gene has CDR1 SEHNR and CDR2 FQNEAQ (reference sequence). The CDR3 DNA reads TGTGCCAGCAGCTCAGAAATAGGGGGGAGTCCCCCCTACAATGAGCAGTTCTTC. It translates to CASSSEIGGSPPYNEQFF.

The rearrangement joins TRBV15 to TRBJ2-1; 7 nucleotides align to TRBD2. The CDR3 length is 16 residues. V gave up 0 bases and J gave up 2 bases; unmatched junction bases: 4. Germline lookup yields CDR1 LNHNV and CDR2 YYDKDF (reference sequence). CDR3 nucleotide sequence: TGTGCCACCAGCAGAGATCGGCGGGAGACCTACAATGAGCAGTTCTTC. Its protein product is CATSRDRRETYNEQFF.

J is TRBJ2-5 and V is TRBV6-6; tentative D call: TRBD1 (6 bases). The J call may be mistaken, given a closer DNA end match to TRBJ2-7. Germline V CDR1 and CDR2: MNHNY, SVGAGI (reference sequence). The CDR3 covers 12 residues. The DNA of the CDR3 is TGTGCCAGCACCCAATACAGGGACGAGCAGTACTTC. Its translation: CASTQYRDEQYF.

V and J are TRBV28 and TRBJ1-2; perhaps TRBD1 as D (5 bases). The germline gives CDR1 MDHEN, CDR2 SYDVKM. V shed 3 bases and J shed 5 bases, with 16 bases lying between them. The CDR3 has 15 residues. This chain's CDR3 is CASSLDRGGSYGYTF. In DNA form, the CDR3 reads TGTGCCAGCAGTTTGGATAGGGGAGGGAGTTATGGCTACACCTTC.

This chain connects TRBV7-9 to TRBJ2-7; 7 bases map to TRBD2. The germline gives CDR1 SEHNR, CDR2 FQNEAQ (reference sequence). Germline trimming cut 2 bases from V and 3 bases from J; bases unmatched to any gene: 19. This CDR3 is built from 19 residues. CDR3 protein: CASSLLLERDGRHFYEQYF. CDR3 DNA sequence: TGTGCCAGCAGCTTATTATTAGAGCGGGACGGACGGCATTTCTACGAGCAGTACTTC.

This rearrangement joins TRBV27 to TRBJ1-4; 11 positions match TRBD1. Unmatched junction bases numbered 11, after V lost 7 bases and J lost 1 base. The CDR3 contains 18 residues. The germline V gene encodes CDR1 MNHEY and CDR2 SMNVEV (reference sequence). This CDR3 is CASKTGTGGFVTNEKLFF. For the CDR3, the DNA is TGTGCCAGCAAAACCGGGACAGGGGGTTTTGTAACTAATGAAAAACTGTTTTTT.

V is TRBV7-3 and J is TRBJ2-5, with TRBD2 matching over 11 bases. The CDR3 runs 15 residues. After removal of 3 bases from V and 2 bases from J, the junction contained 2 bases not matched to a gene. From germline, CDR1 is SGHTA and CDR2 FQGTGA. The CDR3 spells CASSFSGRAQETQYF. The CDR3 coding sequence is TGTGCCAGCAGCTTTAGCGGGAGGGCGCAAGAGACCCAGTACTTC.

This clone appeared once. The chain uses TRBV10-1 and TRBJ2-2, with D perhaps matching TRBD1 or TRBD2 (5 bases each). The germline gives CDR1 WNHNN, CDR2 SYGVQD (reference sequence). V was trimmed by 6 bases and J by 4 bases, leaving 12 bases between them. This CDR3 is built from 14 residues. The CDR3 spells CASSDSRGTGELFF. The CDR3 DNA sequence: TGCGCCAGCAGCGACAGCCGGGGCACCGGGGAGCTGTTTTTT.

The chain is built from TRBV19 and TRBJ2-7; 9 bases map to TRBD2. Trimming removed 5 bases from V and 0 bases from J; junction bases left unmatched: 5. This CDR3 spans 15 amino acids. Germline loops: CDR1 LNHDA, CDR2 SQIVND (reference sequence). CDR3 amino acids: CASSVSGSPSYEQYF. For the CDR3, the DNA is TGTGCCAGTAGTGTTAGCGGGAGCCCCTCCTACGAGCAGTACTTC.

The count of this clone is one. V gene TRBV4-1 combines with J gene TRBJ2-7; 10 bases line up with TRBD1. CDR1 is MGHRA and CDR2 is YSYEKL in the germline V gene. This CDR3 spans 15 amino acids. V was pared by 4 bases and J by 6 bases, with 9 bases of the junction left unmatched. The CDR3 DNA sequence: TGCGCCAGCAGCCCCCGTCCCGGGACAGGGGTCGAGCAGTACTTC. This translates into CASSPRPGTGVEQYF.

The V call is TRBV25-1, the J call TRBJ2-2; the D is unclear. This CDR3 comprises 12 residues. Germline assignment: CDR1 MGHDK and CDR2 SYGVNS. Deletions cut 1 base from V and 7 bases from J, with 4 bases between. The CDR3 DNA is TGTGCCAGCAGTGAATGGATCGGGGAGCTGTTTTTT. Residues: CASSEWIGELFF.

The chain is built from TRBV19 and TRBJ2-7; 7 positions agree with TRBD1. CDR3 size: 12 residues. Germline V gene sequence: CDR1 LNHDA, CDR2 SQIVND (reference sequence). V lost 3 bases to trimming and J lost 9 bases; unmatched junction nucleotides: 5. This CDR3 reads CASSMDRMVQYF. The CDR3 region has the DNA TGTGCCAGTAGTATGGACAGGATGGTGCAGTACTTC. Filled out from reference TRBV19 and TRBJ2-7, the complete variable domain reads DGGITQSPKYLFRKEGQNVTLSCEQNLNHDAMYWYRQDPGQGLRLIYYSQIVNDFQKGDIAEGYSVSREKKESFPLTVTSAQKNPTAFYLCASSMDRMVQYFGPGTRLTVT.